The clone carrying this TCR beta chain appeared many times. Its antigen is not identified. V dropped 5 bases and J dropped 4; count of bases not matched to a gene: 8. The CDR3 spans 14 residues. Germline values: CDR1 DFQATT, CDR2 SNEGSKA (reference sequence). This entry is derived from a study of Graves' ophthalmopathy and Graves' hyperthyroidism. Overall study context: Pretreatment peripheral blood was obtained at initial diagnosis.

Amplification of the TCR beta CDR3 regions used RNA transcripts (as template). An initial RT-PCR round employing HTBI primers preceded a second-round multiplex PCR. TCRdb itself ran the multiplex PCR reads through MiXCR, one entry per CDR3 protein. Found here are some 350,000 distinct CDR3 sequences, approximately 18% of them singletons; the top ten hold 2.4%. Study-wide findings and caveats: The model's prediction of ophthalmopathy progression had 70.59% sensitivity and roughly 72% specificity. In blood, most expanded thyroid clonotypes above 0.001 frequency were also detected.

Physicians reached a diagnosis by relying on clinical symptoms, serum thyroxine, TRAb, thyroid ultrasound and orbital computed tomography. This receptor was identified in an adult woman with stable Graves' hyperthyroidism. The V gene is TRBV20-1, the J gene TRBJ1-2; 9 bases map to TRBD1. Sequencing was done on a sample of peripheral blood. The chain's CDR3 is CSAGTGQGTYGYTF. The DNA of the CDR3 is TGCAGTGCTGGAACGGGACAGGGTACCTATGGCTACACCTTC.